The 23 T cell receptor beta chains in this list originate from one sample, sequenced in a study of blood T cell repertoires in COVID-19. Some clones are missing from TCRdb's copy, which holds only in-frame ones; the method was immunoSEQ multiplex PCR. The table records some 150,000 clones, approximately 85% of them present only once. Sequencing used peripheral blood. These receptors came from a human donor with acute or convalescent COVID-19. The donor label of this sample is uncertain.

The genes are TRBV6-2 or TRBV6-3 and TRBJ2-1; possibly TRBD2 for D (5 bases). The CDR3 totals 19 residues. Per the germline V gene, CDR1 is MNHEY and CDR2 is SVGEGT. Trimming removed 6 bases at V and 1 base at J, with 25 bases between. The CDR3 here is CASSSPHRTARGSYNEQFF. CDR3 bases: TGTGCCAGCAGCTCTCCCCATAGGACTGCGCGAGGATCCTACAATGAGCAGTTCTTC.

The gene calls are TRBV19 and TRBJ1-2; the D gene is possibly TRBD1 (5 bases). V was shortened by 9 bases and J by 6 bases, with 20 bases between the two germline ends. Looked up from germline, CDR1 is LNHDA and CDR2 is SQIVND (reference sequence). CDR3 length: 14 amino acids. The CDR3 loop reads CASRASLLSNGYTF. CDR3 bases: TGTGCCAGCAGGGCCAGCCTCCTAAGTAATGGCTACACCTTC. Drawing the rest from reference TRBV19 and TRBJ1-2, the complete variable domain is DGGITQSPKYLFRKEGQNVTLSCEQNLNHDAMYWYRQDPGQGLRLIYYSQIVNDFQKGDIAEGYSVSREKKESFPLTVTSAQKNPTAFYLCASRASLLSNGYTFGSGTRLTVV.

The V and J genes are TRBV12-5 and TRBJ1-4; D possibly corresponds to TRBD1 (6 bases). Germline assignment: CDR1 LGHNT and CDR2 FRNRAP. With 6 bases removed from V and 4 bases from J, the gap between germline ends came to 15 bases. The CDR3 contains 15 residues. The CDR3 spells CASGGMTGFNEKLFF. In DNA, the CDR3 is TGTGCTAGTGGGGGTATGACAGGATTTAATGAAAAACTGTTTTTT.

The V call is TRBV28, the J call TRBJ2-2, with D possibly matching TRBD1 (5 bases). The CDR3 contains 14 residues. Trimming took off 4 bases at V and 6 bases at J, with 12 bases between the two ends. Looked up from germline, CDR1 is MDHEN and CDR2 is SYDVKM. This CDR3 reads CASSSGQRAGELFF. The CDR3 bases are TGTGCCAGCAGTTCTGGACAAAGGGCCGGGGAGCTGTTTTTT.

This clone has only a few counts. CDR3 protein: CASSQEAGEGNQPQHF. The CDR3 DNA reads TGTGCCAGCAGCCAAGAAGCGGGGGAGGGCAATCAGCCCCAGCATTTT. V usage is TRBV4-2 and J usage is TRBJ1-5; D might be TRBD1 (5 bases). Germline values: CDR1 LGHNA, CDR2 YNFKEQ. V was shortened by 0 bases and J by 2 bases, with 11 bases between the two germline ends. The CDR3 loop spans 16 amino acids.

This clone was counted a few times. The chain is built from TRBV30 and TRBJ2-1; the match to TRBD2 covers 12 bases. In germline, CDR1 is GTSNPN, CDR2 SVGIG (reference sequence). J was trimmed by 9 bases and V by 8 bases; bases with no gene match: 11. This CDR3 region has 14 residues. CDR3 bases: TGTGCCCAGAGGGGGCTAGCGGGAGGGAGTGAGCAGTTCTTC. Translation gives CAQRGLAGGSEQFF.

In this sample, this clone turned up once. The rearrangement uses TRBV6-5 and TRBJ1-5; no clear D gene. There are 14 residues in the CDR3. Trimming removed 6 bases at V and 0 bases at J, with 9 bases between. Germline lookup yields CDR1 MNHEY and CDR2 SVGAGI. CDR3 sequence reads: CASSSGFSNQPQHF. Here the CDR3 DNA reads TGTGCCAGCAGCTCGGGTTTTAGCAATCAGCCCCAGCATTTT.

The chain joins TRBV6-6 to TRBJ2-7; tentatively, D is TRBD2 (6 bases). Deletions cut 7 bases from V and 2 bases from J, with 18 bases between. Germline CDR1 is MNHNY and CDR2 is SVGAGI (reference sequence). The CDR3 runs 15 residues. The CDR3 bases are TGTGCCAGCACCCCAAGGCGGCTAGCGACCTACGAGCAGTACTTC. Amino acids: CASTPRRLATYEQYF.

This clone was seen a few times. The rearrangement joins TRBV6-2 or TRBV6-3 to TRBJ1-2; 8 bases align to TRBD1. CDR1 and CDR2 from the germline V gene are MNHEY and SVGEGT. V lost 6 bases and J lost 2; bases outside the gene matches: 11. This CDR3 has 16 residues. CDR3 region: CASSSTRTGRNYGYTF. The CDR3 coding sequence is TGTGCCAGCAGCTCCACTCGGACAGGGAGAAACTATGGCTACACCTTC.

The V call is TRBV7-9, the J call TRBJ2-5; TRBD2 agrees at 9 bases. The junction had 10 bases not matched to a gene; V was cut back by 3 bases and J by 5 bases. The CDR3 runs 16 residues. The germline V gene encodes CDR1 SEHNR and CDR2 FQNEAQ (reference sequence). The CDR3 coding sequence is TGTGCCAGCAGCTTTCCGGGCGGGAGGGATCGGGAGACCCAGTACTTC. As protein: CASSFPGGRDRETQYF.

This sequence joins TRBV19 and TRBJ1-1; D may be TRBD1 (5 bases). Trimming took off 4 bases at V and 4 bases at J, with 16 bases between the two ends. The CDR3 consists of 15 residues. CDR1 is LNHDA, CDR2 SQIVND, per germline (reference sequence). The CDR3 spells CASSSRRGGPTEAFF. For the CDR3, the DNA is TGTGCCAGTAGTAGCCGCCGGGGGGGACCCACTGAAGCTTTCTTT.

This clone was found a few times. The genes are TRBV27 and TRBJ2-4; D possibly corresponds to TRBD2 (7 bases). Germline V gives CDR1 MNHEY, CDR2 SMNVEV (reference sequence). The CDR3 extends over 14 amino acids. V lost 7 bases, J lost 1 base, and 11 bases lay in between. CDR3 sequence: CASTGRGAKNIQYF. The CDR3 DNA sequence: TGTGCCAGCACTGGGAGGGGGGCCAAAAACATTCAGTACTTC.

The rearrangement uses TRBV5-1 and TRBJ2-6; 7 bases fit TRBD1. Germline V gives CDR1 SGHRS, CDR2 YFSETQ. The V segment lost 5 bases and the J segment 0 bases; nucleotides outside the gene matches: 17. This CDR3 comprises 20 residues. The CDR3 loop reads CASRSPGTDRALSGANVLTF. The CDR3 region has the DNA TGCGCCAGCAGATCGCCCGGTACTGACAGGGCTCTCTCTGGGGCCAACGTCCTGACTTTC. Complete variable domain (other parts from reference TRBV5-1 and TRBJ2-6): KAGVTQTPRYLIKTRGQQVTLSCSPISGHRSVSWYQQTPGQGLQFLFEYFSETQRNKGNFPGRFSGRQFSNSRSEMNVSTLELGDSALYLCASRSPGTDRALSGANVLTFGAGSRLTVL.

Here the CDR3 DNA reads TGTGCCAGCAGTTACAGGGTCGATTCACCCCTCCACTTT. Translated, it gives CASSYRVDSPLHF. The V gene is TRBV3-1 (or the pseudogene TRBV3-2), the J gene TRBJ1-6, with D possibly TRBD1 on 6 matching bases. Deletions cut 6 bases from V and 8 bases from J, with 11 bases between. There are 13 residues in the CDR3. Germline V gene data show CDR1 as LGHDT and CDR2 as YNNKEL (reference sequence).

This chain links TRBV15 with TRBJ2-1, with D unclear. From germline, CDR1 is LNHNV and CDR2 YYDKDF (reference sequence). The CDR3 extends over 17 amino acids. Trimming took 5 bases from V and 0 from J, leaving 17 bases between them. The CDR3 reads CATSGGGLIPSYNEQFF. As DNA, the CDR3 is TGTGCCACCAGCGGCGGTGGTCTGATACCCTCCTACAATGAGCAGTTCTTC.

The chain uses TRBV4-2 and TRBJ2-1; TRBD2 matches at 7 bases. The CDR3 has 15 residues. Trimming at V came to 7 bases and at J to 4 bases, leaving 10 bases not matched to a gene. Germline CDR1 and CDR2: LGHNA and YNFKEQ. For the CDR3, the DNA is TGTGCCAGCACCCCCGGCGCGGGAGAGTACAATGAGCAGTTCTTC. Residues: CASTPGAGEYNEQFF.

The J gene is TRBJ2-5, the V gene TRBV11-3; 12 nucleotides agree with TRBD2. The CDR3 length is 16 residues. J lost 5 bases, V lost 1 base, and 5 bases had no gene match. CDR1 and CDR2 from the germline V gene are SGHNT and YENEEA. The CDR3: CASSLGLAGVRETQYF. The DNA for the CDR3 is TGTGCCAGCAGCTTAGGACTAGCGGGAGTACGGGAGACCCAGTACTTC.

The chain uses TRBV9 and TRBJ2-5; 7 positions agree with TRBD1. J gave up 4 bases and V 4 bases, and 7 bases lay outside the gene matches. CDR3 length: 14 residues. Germline values: CDR1 SGDLS, CDR2 YYNGEE. The CDR3 DNA sequence: TGTGCCAGCAGCCTCGGACAGGAAGGAGAGACCCAGTACTTC. Translating it yields CASSLGQEGETQYF.

This clone was found once. The rearrangement uses TRBV19 and TRBJ1-6, with a tentative D call TRBD1 (5 bases). Trimming cost V 1 base and J 8 bases, with 12 bases left between them. This CDR3 comprises 15 residues. CDR1 and CDR2 (germline): LNHDA, SQIVND (reference sequence). This CDR3 is CASSIGRQGDSPLHF. The CDR3 nucleotides read TGTGCCAGTAGTATAGGAAGGCAGGGTGATTCACCCCTCCACTTT.

The chain employs TRBV19 and TRBJ1-5, with no clear D. Germline loops: CDR1 LNHDA, CDR2 SQIVND (reference sequence). Trimming removed 5 bases from V and 4 bases from J, with 9 bases in between. The CDR3 is 13 amino acids. The CDR3 nucleotides are TGTGCCAGTAGTTACGCGGGGAATCAGCCCCAGCATTTT. This codes for CASSYAGNQPQHF. Full variable domain (rest looked up from reference TRBV19 and TRBJ1-5): DGGITQSPKYLFRKEGQNVTLSCEQNLNHDAMYWYRQDPGQGLRLIYYSQIVNDFQKGDIAEGYSVSREKKESFPLTVTSAQKNPTAFYLCASSYAGNQPQHFGDGTRLSIL.

The J gene is TRBJ2-1, the V gene TRBV28; 7 positions match TRBD2. From germline, CDR1 is MDHEN and CDR2 SYDVKM. This CDR3 contains 15 residues. V was pared by 3 bases and J by 3 bases, with 5 bases of the junction left unmatched. The CDR3 region is CASSLAAGDYNEQFF. Here the CDR3 DNA reads TGTGCCAGCAGTTTGGCGGCGGGGGACTACAATGAGCAGTTCTTC.

The table lists this clone with a few counts. The chain carries TRBV2 and TRBJ2-2, with D unresolved. This CDR3 region has 11 residues. The germline gives CDR1 SNHLY, CDR2 FYNNEI. The V end was cut by 5 bases, the J end by 6 bases, with 4 bases between. CDR3 amino acids: CASSPPGELFF. The CDR3 coding sequence is TGTGCCAGCAGTCCTCCCGGGGAGCTGTTTTTT.

About this clone itself: Other DNA sequences within the sample encode an identical CDR3. This chain joins TRBV24-1 and TRBJ1-4; 9 positions match TRBD1. V was pared by 3 bases and J by 7 bases, with 5 bases of the junction left unmatched. Per germline, CDR1 KGHDR and CDR2 SFDVKD. The CDR3 spans 15 residues. CDR3 in amino acids: CATSDPGQGGEKLFF. The DNA for the CDR3 is TGTGCCACCAGTGATCCGGGACAGGGAGGTGAAAAACTGTTTTTT.